This paragraph covers one TCR beta chain sequence. The antigen remains unidentified. This sample was included in a study of cytomegalovirus exposure and HLA in healthy donors. Study context: Previous work identified around 120 million unique TCR beta sequences from 150 million to 200 million T cells. Whole-study results and caveats: It was 160 or so TCR beta chains that were listed as cytomegalovirus-associated. Previously analyzed data showed that most TCR beta V segments were productive at a frequency of about 87% or about 30%.

Primers included in the PCR were 60 Vbeta and 13 Jbeta primers. Libraries were prepared by immunoSEQ multiplex PCR; TCRdb keeps only in-frame clonotypes and omits some of them. In the table there are approximately 150,000 clones, 80% of which are singletons. V gave up 4 bases and J gave up 9 bases, with 15 bases separating them. Germline CDR1 SGHTA, CDR2 FQGNSA. The CDR3 is 13 amino acids. This TCR was recovered from a man in his forties in good health and CMV-seronegative. Sequencing used PBMCs. The rearrangement links TRBV7-2 to TRBJ1-1; D not certain. The CDR3 region has the DNA TGTGCCAGCAGCTCGTACCAAACAGTAAAAGCTTTCTTT. It codes for CASSSYQTVKAFF.